The 24 T cell receptor beta chains in this list originate from one sample, sequenced in a study of CD8+ T cells in alopecia areata. Treatment in this sample: oral pan-JAK inhibitor, 5-10 mg twice daily. Extraction of RNA preceded its reverse transcription into cDNA, which served as the sequencing template. Profiled with immunoSEQ multiplex PCR; TCRdb holds only in-frame clones, not every one. The profile shows 200,000 to 250,000 clones, less than 75% of them singletons. The sample was CD4+ T cells sorted from blood, taken at week 4, from a patient treated with tofacitinib. The receptors derive from a human donor with alopecia areata.

This chain links TRBV9 with TRBJ1-2; 7 bases are a match to TRBD1. This CDR3 has 15 residues. V shed 7 bases and J 4 bases; nucleotides not matched to a gene: 13. Germline CDR1 is SGDLS and CDR2 is YYNGEE. CDR3 DNA sequence: TGTGCCAGCGCGCCTTTTCCCGGGACAGTCTATGGCTACACCTTC. Translated, it gives CASAPFPGTVYGYTF.

This rearrangement joins TRBV27 to TRBJ2-2; maybe TRBD2 (5 bases). V lost 5 bases and J lost 7, with 14 bases in between. There are 14 residues in the CDR3. CDR1 is MNHEY and CDR2 is SMNVEV in the germline V gene (reference sequence). CDR3 sequence reads: CASSLGAGGGELFF. CDR3 DNA: TGTGCCAGCAGTCTGGGAGCCGGAGGCGGGGAGCTGTTTTTT.

In DNA form, the CDR3 reads TGTGCCTGGAGTGTACGTGGCGACTTAGACACCGGGGAGCTGTTTTTT. This translates into CAWSVRGDLDTGELFF. The rearrangement links TRBV30 to TRBJ2-2; D is unresolved. Germline assignment: CDR1 GTSNPN and CDR2 SVGIG (reference sequence). The V end lost 0 bases, the J end lost 3 bases, and 14 bases lay between the germline ends. CDR3 length: 16 amino acids. Full variable domain (remainder filled in from reference TRBV30 and TRBJ2-2): SQTIHQWPATLVQPVGSPLSLECTVEGTSNPNLYWYRQAAGRGLQLLFYSVGIGQISSEVPQNLSASRPQDRQFILSSKKLLLSDSGFYLCAWSVRGDLDTGELFFGEGSRLTVL.

This clone was recorded once. This chain links TRBV6-5 with TRBJ1-4; tentatively, D is TRBD1 (6 bases). This CDR3 spans 13 amino acids. CDR1 is MNHEY, CDR2 SVGAGI, per germline. V was trimmed by 6 bases and J by 5 bases, leaving 10 bases between them. CDR3: CASSRDINEKLFF. Written as DNA, the CDR3 is TGTGCCAGCAGCCGGGACATAAATGAAAAACTGTTTTTT.

The chain is built from TRBV30 and TRBJ2-1; TRBD2 aligns across 10 bases. The CDR3 loop spans 19 amino acids. Germline CDR1 reads GTSNPN; CDR2 reads SVGIG (reference sequence). The trim removed 4 bases at V and 5 bases at J, leaving 20 bases unmatched. The CDR3 sequence is CAWNLRRSGGVHLHNEQFF. In DNA form, the CDR3 reads TGTGCCTGGAACCTCAGGCGGAGCGGGGGGGTCCACCTCCACAATGAGCAGTTCTTC.

This rearrangement joins TRBV9 to TRBJ1-1; D gene unclear. Trimming pared 7 bases from V and 3 bases from J, leaving 16 bases between. The V gene's germline CDR1 is SGDLS and CDR2 YYNGEE. The CDR3 sequence is 14 residues long. The chain's CDR3 is CASSERGKDTEAFF. CDR3 DNA sequence: TGTGCCAGCTCAGAACGGGGTAAGGACACTGAAGCTTTCTTT.

This clone has just a few counts. This sequence joins TRBV2 and TRBJ2-2; possibly TRBD1 or TRBD2 for D (5 bases each). This CDR3 is 14 amino acids long. CDR1 is SNHLY, CDR2 FYNNEI, per germline. The V end lost 6 bases, the J end lost 2 bases, and 10 bases lay between the germline ends. CDR3 amino acids: CASRVRDNTGELFF. CDR3 nucleotides: TGTGCCAGCAGAGTCAGGGACAACACCGGGGAGCTGTTTTTT.

The rearrangement uses TRBV29-1 and TRBJ1-1, with D tentatively TRBD1 (6 bases). This CDR3 region has 13 residues. Germline-derived CDR1 and CDR2 are SQVTM and ANQGSEA. The V gene lost 2 bases and the J gene lost 5 bases, with 12 bases spanning the gap. CDR3 sequence: CSVESGAGTEAFF. DNA of the CDR3: TGCAGCGTTGAATCGGGGGCGGGTACTGAAGCTTTCTTT.

This clone has a single count. This chain connects TRBV20-1 to TRBJ2-5, with 7 nucleotides matching TRBD1. Germline lookup yields CDR1 DFQATT and CDR2 SNEGSKA (reference sequence). V lost 7 bases, J lost 2 bases, and 1 base stayed unmatched. This CDR3 is 11 amino acids long. This CDR3 is CSGGQQETQYF. Written as DNA, the CDR3 is TGCAGTGGGGGACAGCAAGAGACCCAGTACTTC.

The chain carries TRBV29-1 and TRBJ1-1; TRBD1 is a possible D gene (5 bases). The germline V and J ends were trimmed by 6 bases and 1 base, with 12 bases remaining between them. The CDR3 extends over 13 amino acids. The germline V gene encodes CDR1 SQVTM and CDR2 ANQGSEA. The DNA for the CDR3 is TGCAGCGTCCGGGACGGACAGAACACTGAAGCTTTCTTT. Translation: CSVRDGQNTEAFF.

V and J are TRBV25-1 and TRBJ2-1; D unclear. The length of the CDR3 is 11 residues. Trimming took off 7 bases at V and 8 bases at J, with 9 bases between the two ends. Germline values: CDR1 MGHDK, CDR2 SYGVNS. The chain's CDR3 is CASKGRDEQFF. The CDR3 DNA follows: TGTGCCAGCAAGGGTAGAGATGAGCAGTTCTTC.

This chain uses TRBV5-6 with TRBJ2-2; TRBD1 matches 8 bases. The J segment lost 2 bases and the V segment lost 4 bases, leaving 7 bases of the junction unmatched. CDR1 is SGHDT, CDR2 YYEEEE, per germline. The CDR3 extends over 16 amino acids. The CDR3 nucleotides are TGTGCCAGCAGCATCGGACAGGGAGTCAACACCGGGGAGCTGTTTTTT. Translation gives CASSIGQGVNTGELFF.

The rearrangement uses TRBV4-3 and TRBJ1-5; unclear D gene. Germline values: CDR1 LGHNA, CDR2 YSLEER. V lost 2 bases and J 4 bases, leaving 9 bases between the germline ends. CDR3 size: 14 residues. This chain's CDR3 is CASSQFRDNQPQHF. The CDR3 DNA reads as TGCGCCAGCAGCCAATTTCGGGATAATCAGCCCCAGCATTTT.

This clone was seen a handful of times. The chain links TRBV30 to TRBJ2-2; D perhaps matches TRBD1 (6 bases). This CDR3 region has 13 residues. In germline, CDR1 is GTSNPN, CDR2 SVGIG (reference sequence). The germline V and J ends were trimmed by 5 bases and 3 bases, with 10 bases remaining between them. The CDR3 DNA reads TGTGCCTGGTCAGGGACACACACCGGGGAGCTGTTTTTT. Its protein is CAWSGTHTGELFF.

The chain has TRBV29-1 and TRBJ1-5; D might be TRBD1 (5 bases). The CDR3 totals 12 residues. CDR1 SQVTM and CDR2 ANQGSEA come from the germline V gene. Trimming removed 4 bases at V and 11 bases at J, with 15 bases between. CDR3 loop: CSVVLQWGTQHF. The CDR3 DNA is TGCAGCGTTGTCCTACAGTGGGGGACCCAGCATTTT.

The rearrangement links TRBV7-9 to TRBJ2-7; D unclear. The CDR3 sequence is 12 residues long. Germline loops: CDR1 SEHNR, CDR2 FQNEAQ (reference sequence). V was shortened by 1 base and J by 4 bases, with 5 bases between the two germline ends. CDR3 nucleotides: TGTGCCAGCAGCTTAGAGCGATACGAGCAGTACTTC. It is translated as CASSLERYEQYF.

The chain carries TRBV5-1 and TRBJ1-1; no definite D call. The CDR3 runs to 13 residues. Looked up from germline, CDR1 is SGHRS and CDR2 is YFSETQ. V lost 0 bases and J lost 1, with 4 bases in between. The CDR3 nucleotides read TGCGCCAGCAGCTTGGATTGGAACACTGAAGCTTTCTTT. Its translation: CASSLDWNTEAFF.

This chain uses TRBV29-1 with TRBJ2-7, with D possibly matching TRBD1 (6 bases). Trimming removed 4 bases at V and 4 bases at J, with 17 bases between. Germline V gene sequence: CDR1 SQVTM, CDR2 ANQGSEA. This CDR3 is built from 14 residues. The CDR3 coding sequence is TGCAGCGTTGGTGGGGCAGGGGATTTGTACGAGCAGTACTTC. Protein sequence: CSVGGAGDLYEQYF.

The chain is built from TRBV2 and TRBJ2-3, with D unclear. V lost 4 bases to trimming and J lost 3 bases, with 5 bases between them. The CDR3 sequence is 12 residues long. From germline, CDR1 is SNHLY and CDR2 FYNNEI. CDR3 sequence: CASSAETDTQYF. The CDR3 region has the DNA TGTGCCAGCAGTGCGGAGACAGATACGCAGTATTTT.

The chain carries TRBV27 and TRBJ1-6, with 7 bases lining up with TRBD1. The germline V gene encodes CDR1 MNHEY and CDR2 SMNVEV (reference sequence). CDR3 size: 13 residues. The trim removed 7 bases at V and 9 bases at J, leaving 6 bases unmatched. The CDR3 reads CASKGDRVSPLHF. Here the CDR3 DNA reads TGTGCCAGCAAAGGAGACAGGGTTTCACCCCTCCACTTT.

This clone occurred once. This chain uses TRBV29-1 with TRBJ1-1; the D gene is possibly TRBD1 (6 bases). V gave up 6 bases and J gave up 0 bases, with 11 bases separating them. The CDR3 has 13 amino acids. The germline CDR1 and CDR2 sequences are SQVTM and ANQGSEA. The CDR3: CSVVQGMNTEAFF. Here the CDR3 DNA reads TGCAGCGTCGTACAGGGTATGAACACTGAAGCTTTCTTT.

V gene TRBV30 combines with J gene TRBJ1-2, with unresolved D. CDR3 length equals 13 residues. Germline CDR1 and CDR2: GTSNPN and SVGIG (reference sequence). Trimming took off 4 bases at V and 6 bases at J, with 15 bases between the two ends. CDR3 in DNA: TGTGCCTGGACCAACGTGGACGGGGATGGCTACACCTTC. Translating gives CAWTNVDGDGYTF.

The V and J genes are TRBV4-3 and TRBJ1-1; maybe TRBD1 (5 bases). V was cut by 0 bases and J by 0 bases, with 8 bases left in between. The CDR3 contains 15 residues. CDR1 and CDR2 from the germline V gene are LGHNA and YSLEER. This chain's CDR3 is CASSQDPGMNTEAFF. The DNA for the CDR3 is TGCGCCAGCAGCCAAGATCCAGGGATGAACACTGAAGCTTTCTTT.

This clone was recorded a few times. The genes are TRBV5-1 and TRBJ2-3; D gene uncertain. CDR1 SGHRS and CDR2 YFSETQ come from the germline V gene. V was trimmed by 1 base and J by 6 bases, leaving 9 bases between them. The CDR3 is made up of 13 amino acids. CDR3 DNA sequence: TGCGCCAGCAGCTTGACAACTTGGGATACGCAGTATTTT. The encoded protein is CASSLTTWDTQYF.